What follows describes a single T cell receptor beta chain. Its antigen remains undetermined. No qualities accompany the bases; no much larger clone lies one base away. Whole blood was collected in K2EDTA tubes by collaborating institutions according to the institutions' own protocols. For TCRbeta analysis, collaborator samples were shipped as frozen whole blood, as isolated PBMCs, or as DNA extracted from either sample type. The data stem from a study of blood T cell repertoires in COVID-19 (dated by TCRdb to about 2020). Concerning the study at large: The collaborator samples originated in the United States, Italy and Spain and spanned the acute and convalescent phases of COVID-19. Where HLA class I and class II types were available, the types were taken from metadata supplied by the sample provider, not from assay-based typing. The repertoires were released in a freely available public database intended as a resource for research on the immune response to SARS-CoV-2. The material from the prospective study consisted of cDNA or gDNA derived from T cells, B-cell-depleted T cells, or PBMCs. Sample metadata almost always included a de-identified subject ID, COVID-19 status, age in years and sex. Samples came from the ongoing ImmuneRACE study (first 160 participants) plus 1,254 subjects from 6 global collaborators. The dataset comprised deeply sampled blood TCRbeta repertoires from subjects exposed to, actively infected with, or recovered from COVID-19.

Overall study outcomes, separate from this receptor: Clinical and demographic metadata were provided uncurated, with the amount varying by source and participant.

TCRbeta CDR3 regions were amplified from genomic DNA using the immunoSEQ Assay, a bias-controlled multiplex PCR. The study's own analysis went as follows. The number of nucleated cells in each sample was estimated by amplification of reference gene primers within the assay. Sequence reads were collapsed and filtered to measure the absolute abundance of every unique TCRbeta CDR3 rearrangement. For each sample, productive Simpson clonality was calculated by taking the square root of Simpson's diversity index across productive rearrangements. The source is immuneACCESS, and TCRdb retained only in-frame sequences with V and J called. Part of the clones is not carried over; for the studies checked, unresolved V genes explain less than half of this, and the remainder is unexplained. The DNA gave D and trimming, while V, J and clone size come from that table. In this sample the table shows under 150,000 clones, approximately 91% of which occur a single time. Roughly 2% of the sample is taken by the ten largest.

V and J lose 3 bases and 6 bases, and a span of 15 bases separates them. The CDR3 contains 15 residues, cysteine and phenylalanine counted. Only the CDR3 part of the read is kept: 45 bases, read in frame from the first base. The CDR1 and CDR2 encoded by the germline V gene (reference sequence) are LNHDA and SQIVND. The V and J genes are TRBV19 and TRBJ2-1; perhaps TRBD1 is the D gene, with 5 bases matching. Sample: peripheral blood. This receptor was taken from a human donor in a cohort sampled during active COVID-19. The DNA is TGTGCCAGTAGTATTAAATCAGGGTGGGCCAATGAGCAGTTCTTC. It codes for CASSIKSGWANEQFF.